Listed below are T cell receptor beta chains from one sample, sequenced in a study of post-analysis software for immune sequencing data. In TCRdb, the PCR reads were re-called with MiXCR into one record per CDR3 protein. The table shows about 810,000 distinct CDR3 sequences, with approximately 53% occurring only once. The sample was blood. Receptors were obtained from a girl between 5 and 17 years old with multiple sclerosis. The CDR3 runs from the conserved cysteine through the conserved F or W.

v_gene,j_gene,CDR3aa
TRBV6-4,TRBJ1-2,CASRIGGPGGYTF
TRBV6-1,TRBJ2-1,CASSDVQGPYNEQFF
TRBV5-1,TRBJ1-1,CASSPQAGPLGDTEAFF
TRBV4-1,TRBJ2-1,CASSQGSGGLNGEQFF
TRBV4-2,TRBJ2-5,CASSQVPGTIRGQYF
TRBV4-1,TRBJ2-3,CASSLLPLLAGSDTQYF
TRBV18,.,CASSPLRPGHSPETQYF
TRBV12-3/TRBV12-4,TRBJ1-6,CASRPTGGSPLHF
TRBV6-2/TRBV6-3,TRBJ2-7,CASSRRTSFPYEQYF
TRBV12-3/TRBV12-4,TRBJ2-5,CASSLAGRGSQETQYF
TRBV24-1,TRBJ2-1,CATSDSSGVAYNEQFF
TRBV5-1,TRBJ2-3,CASSHLEGTDTQYF
TRBV20-1,TRBJ2-3,CSAESVGGTGGPDTQYF
TRBV9,.,CASSEPLKETQYF
TRBV5-1,TRBJ1-4,CASSFDLDRALEKLFF
TRBV20-1,TRBJ2-5,CSARARPWTSGAFGETQYF
TRBV6-4,TRBJ2-3,CASSDFGTGGIDTQYF
TRBV27,TRBJ2-1,CASSDRTAYNEQFF
TRBV10-3,TRBJ2-5,CAISESKTGIQETQYF
TRBV19,TRBJ1-2,CASSERSTGYGYTF
TRBV12-3/TRBV12-4,TRBJ2-3,CASSLRQGRSTDTQYF
TRBV9,TRBJ2-6,CASSTLWMGSGANVLTF
TRBV28,TRBJ2-5,CASRIIGRLETQYF
TRBV5-1,TRBJ1-1,CASSSGDRGREAFF
TRBV5-1,TRBJ2-7,CASSSPGRSEQYF
TRBV2,TRBJ2-3,CASPRTSGGTDTQYF
TRBV12-3/TRBV12-4,TRBJ1-2,CASSFALRGVNYGYTF
TRBV15,TRBJ2-5,CATSRGTYQETQYF
TRBV20-1,TRBJ2-5,CSASPSPSQETQYF
TRBV25-1,TRBJ1-2,CAGRDRDSAYGYTF
TRBV7-9,TRBJ2-1,CASSFLAGNNEQFF
TRBV20-1,TRBJ2-3,CSARDPIHRTDTQYF
TRBV29-1,TRBJ2-7,CSVGGGIRDYEQYF
TRBV10-3,TRBJ2-7,CAIRARDSEFYEQYF
TRBV7-3,TRBJ2-1,CASSSLENNEQFF
TRBV9,TRBJ1-2,CASSSEVGVGYTF
TRBV5-5,TRBJ2-1,CASSLMNPTSTEQFF
TRBV29-1,TRBJ2-7,CSIRGQAAYEQYF
TRBV12-5,TRBJ2-6,CASIRDLPGANVLTF
TRBV7-3,TRBJ2-7,CASSPLFGSGEQYF
TRBV7-2,TRBJ2-3,CASSQRWGTDTQYF
TRBV20-1,.,CSAREGSGSLYIQYF
TRBV5-6,TRBJ1-4,CASSSGPLNEKLFF
TRBV29-1,TRBJ2-7,CSAGGTLTHEQYF
TRBV30,.,CAWSVASGLGETQYF
TRBV12-3/TRBV12-4,TRBJ2-6,CASSFLTGGSGANVLTF
TRBV5-1,TRBJ2-1,CASSLVPSGSRNEQFF
TRBV7-9,TRBJ1-1,CASSLPGATEAFF
TRBV6-4,TRBJ2-3,CASSDGGTSKTDTQYF
TRBV4-2,TRBJ2-7,CASSQEDSDSYEQYF
TRBV20-1,TRBJ2-7,CSARQGANEQYF
TRBV5-1,TRBJ2-7,CASSSPGQGWNEQYF
TRBV20-1,TRBJ1-5,CSATTGLWQPQHF